The 16 T cell receptor beta chains presented below share a single source sample, sequenced in a study of sequential checkpoint blockade in melanoma. Sequenced by immunoSEQ multiplex PCR; TCRdb stores in-frame clones only, minus some. The profile covers approximately 11,000 clones, with about three quarters appearing a single time and around 50% taken by the ten largest. Documented treatment: randomized to nivolumab then ipilimumab (arm A) or the reverse (arm B). This specimen consisted of CD8+ T cells sorted from blood (inferred from file names), obtained from a patient given nivolumab and ipilimumab in sequence. Source of these receptors: a human donor with melanoma.

V usage is TRBV29-1 and J usage is TRBJ1-2, with D possibly matching TRBD1 (5 bases). Germline values: CDR1 SQVTM, CDR2 ANQGSEA. V lost 0 bases and J 3 bases, leaving 14 bases between the germline ends. The CDR3 runs to 15 residues. CDR3 amino acids: CSVEDRGGDYYGYTF. CDR3 nucleotide sequence: TGCAGCGTTGAAGATCGTGGGGGGGATTACTATGGCTACACCTTC.

In this sample, this clone turned up a few times. A far larger clone is one nucleotide away, so this likely arose from a read error. CDR3 region: CACSLESEGDEQYF. The CDR3 nucleotides read TGTGCCTGCAGCTTAGAAAGTGAGGGGGACGAGCAGTACTTC. The rearrangement uses TRBV11-2 and TRBJ2-7; tentative D call: TRBD1 (6 bases). CDR1 is SGHAT, CDR2 FQNNGV, per germline. The CDR3 runs 14 residues.

This chain uses TRBV7-9 with TRBJ2-7; 7 bases are a match to TRBD1. Germline lookup yields CDR1 SEHNR and CDR2 FQNEAQ (reference sequence). This CDR3 spans 14 amino acids. V lost 7 bases, J lost 5 bases, and 11 bases stayed unmatched. In nucleotides, the CDR3 is TGTGCCAGCATCGGTACAGGGGCGACGGACGAGCAGTACTTC. This encodes CASIGTGATDEQYF.

This chain joins TRBV4-3 and TRBJ2-7; D might be TRBD2 (7 bases). CDR1 and CDR2 from the germline V gene are LGHNA and YSLEER. The CDR3 spans 17 residues. With 3 bases removed from V and 2 bases from J, the gap between germline ends came to 20 bases. The DNA of the CDR3 is TGCGCCAGCAGCCACGAAAGTTCGTGGGGGGGCCCCTACGAGCAGTACTTC. Protein sequence: CASSHESSWGGPYEQYF.

CDR3 nucleotide sequence: TGTGCCAGCAGTTTAGGACAGGGGTTCACTGAAGCTTTCTTT. Amino acid sequence: CASSLGQGFTEAFF. The chain recombines TRBV27 with TRBJ1-1; 9 positions match TRBD1. Germline lookup yields CDR1 MNHEY and CDR2 SMNVEV (reference sequence). The V gene end was trimmed by 2 bases and the J gene end by 4 bases; junction bases not matched to a gene: 2. The CDR3 loop spans 14 amino acids.

The CDR3 DNA sequence: TGTGCCAGCAGTTTACGTCAGGGGTCTAGCGGGGGGCTCTCTGGGGCCAACGTCCTGACTTTC. It specifies CASSLRQGSSGGLSGANVLTF. The chain is built from TRBV27 and TRBJ2-6; TRBD2 aligns across 11 bases. CDR1 is MNHEY and CDR2 is SMNVEV in the germline V gene (reference sequence). V shed 2 bases and J 0 bases; nucleotides not matched to a gene: 12. The CDR3 totals 21 residues.

The chain uses TRBV5-6 and TRBJ1-2; 8 nucleotides line up with TRBD1. Per the germline V gene, CDR1 is SGHDT and CDR2 is YYEEEE. After removal of 4 bases from V and 4 bases from J, the junction contained 9 bases not matched to a gene. The CDR3 is 15 amino acids. In nucleotides, the CDR3 is TGTGCCAGCAGCAACCGGGACAGGCCGATCTATGGCTACACCTTC. Protein sequence: CASSNRDRPIYGYTF.

The chain joins TRBV4-3 to TRBJ1-4, with D tentatively TRBD1 (5 bases). The germline gives CDR1 LGHNA, CDR2 YSLEER. V lost 3 bases to trimming and J lost 2 bases, with 19 bases between them. The CDR3 covers 18 residues. CDR3 DNA: TGCGCCAGCAGCCACATACCGGGCCCTCGGGGGACTAATGAAAAACTGTTTTTT. As protein: CASSHIPGPRGTNEKLFF.

V is TRBV28 and J is TRBJ2-5, with TRBD1 identical over 7 bases. TRBJ2-7 explains the end of the DNA better; the J call may be wrong. In germline, CDR1 is MDHEN, CDR2 SYDVKM. This CDR3 has 18 residues. The CDR3 region has the DNA TGTGCCAGCAGTTCCAAGAGGGGGCTGCCAACCCAACCCTACGAGCAGTACTTC. Translated, it gives CASSSKRGLPTQPYEQYF.

The rearrangement joins TRBV19 to TRBJ1-1, with a weak D call TRBD1 (6 bases). V lost 5 bases, J lost 0 bases, and 16 bases lay in between. Germline V gene data show CDR1 as LNHDA and CDR2 as SQIVND (reference sequence). The CDR3 runs to 16 residues. The CDR3 region is CASSFPSGAMNTEAFF. CDR3 coding DNA: TGTGCCAGTAGTTTCCCCTCAGGGGCGATGAACACTGAAGCTTTCTTT. The full variable domain, its missing parts supplied by reference TRBV19 and TRBJ1-1, is DGGITQSPKYLFRKEGQNVTLSCEQNLNHDAMYWYRQDPGQGLRLIYYSQIVNDFQKGDIAEGYSVSREKKESFPLTVTSAQKNPTAFYLCASSFPSGAMNTEAFFGQGTRLTVV.

V usage is TRBV7-9 and J usage is TRBJ1-1, with 8 bases fitting TRBD1. The CDR3 is 14 residues long. Germline trimming cut 4 bases from V and 1 base from J; bases unmatched to any gene: 2. The germline gives CDR1 SEHNR, CDR2 FQNEAQ (reference sequence). The CDR3 protein is CASSYGTGNTEAFF. In DNA form, the CDR3 reads TGTGCCAGCAGCTACGGGACAGGGAACACTGAAGCTTTCTTT.

The CDR3 spells CASSSGGPEQYF. The CDR3 DNA sequence: TGTGCCAGCAGCTCAGGCGGGCCCGAGCAGTACTTC. The chain combines TRBV5-4 with TRBJ2-7; tentatively, D is TRBD2 (5 bases). Germline V gene sequence: CDR1 SGHNT, CDR2 YYREEE (reference sequence). This CDR3 spans 12 amino acids. V lost 3 bases to trimming and J lost 6 bases, with 10 bases between them.

This clone was picked up one time. The chain links TRBV7-9 to TRBJ2-7; a weak D match, TRBD1 (6 bases). Between the trimmed V and J ends, which lost 2 bases and 3 bases, there was a span of 14 bases. The CDR3 sequence is 15 residues long. CDR1 and CDR2 from the germline V gene are SEHNR and FQNEAQ (reference sequence). The CDR3 DNA follows: TGTGCCAGCAGCTTAATTGAACAGGGTGACTACGAGCAGTACTTC. Its translation: CASSLIEQGDYEQYF.

The V call is TRBV13, the J call TRBJ1-1, with 9 nucleotides matching TRBD1. The V and J ends lost 5 bases and 6 bases, in that order; junction bases with no gene match: 4. This CDR3 contains 13 residues. Germline-derived CDR1 and CDR2 are PRHDT and FYEKMQ (reference sequence). CDR3 protein: CASSHRGPPEAFF. The CDR3 DNA sequence: TGTGCCAGCAGCCACAGGGGGCCCCCTGAAGCTTTCTTT.

The chain uses TRBV9 and TRBJ2-7; the match to TRBD2 covers 9 bases. Germline CDR1 SGDLS, CDR2 YYNGEE. Trimming cost V 2 bases and J 3 bases; bases outside gene matches: 6. The CDR3 length is 15 residues. For the CDR3, the DNA is TGTGCCAGCAGCGTTGCGGGGGGGCGAATCTACGAGCAGTACTTC. Translated, it gives CASSVAGGRIYEQYF.

This clone was seen a few times. V usage is TRBV18 and J usage is TRBJ2-7; D is unclear. The V and J ends lost 0 bases and 4 bases respectively, with 7 bases between them. Germline V gene data show CDR1 as KGHSH and CDR2 as LQKENI. This CDR3 comprises 13 residues. This CDR3 is CASSPPSMYEQYF. CDR3 bases: TGTGCCAGCTCACCACCTTCCATGTACGAGCAGTACTTC.